These 15 T cell receptor beta chains were sequenced from one sample in a study of cytomegalovirus exposure and HLA in healthy donors. PCR amplification relied on 60 Vbeta primers (plus 13 Jbeta primers). Produced via immunoSEQ multiplex PCR; TCRdb's table is partial and in-frame only. This table has under 200,000 clones, about 13% appearing once. The specimen sequenced was PBMCs. Every receptor here comes from a man aged 50 or older in good health and CMV-seropositive.

This clone was seen a handful of times. V usage is TRBV6-6 and J usage is TRBJ1-2; tentative D call: TRBD1 (5 bases). The length of the CDR3 is 16 residues. The V gene lost 6 bases and the J gene lost 5 bases, with 22 bases spanning the gap. CDR1 is MNHNY and CDR2 is SVGAGI in the germline V gene (reference sequence). CDR3 DNA sequence: TGTGCCAGCAGATTTCTACGGGACGGCGGGGAGTATGGCTACACCTTC. It yields the protein CASRFLRDGGEYGYTF.

The J gene is TRBJ1-2, the V gene TRBV28; the D gene is possibly TRBD1 (5 bases). The length of the CDR3 is 13 residues. Trimming took off 2 bases at V and 3 bases at J, with 7 bases between the two ends. The germline CDR1 and CDR2 sequences are MDHEN and SYDVKM. The CDR3 reads CASSLQGYYGYTF. The CDR3 DNA reads TGTGCCAGCAGTTTACAGGGTTACTATGGCTACACCTTC.

This clone has a handful of counts. The chain has TRBV10-3 and TRBJ2-1; 7 nucleotides agree with TRBD1. The CDR3 runs to 14 residues. The V gene's germline CDR1 is ENHRY and CDR2 SYGVKD. J gave up 7 bases and V 6 bases, and 9 bases lay outside the gene matches. CDR3 in amino acids: CAIRTQGSDNEQFF. As DNA, the CDR3 is TGTGCCATCAGGACACAGGGGTCGGATAATGAGCAGTTCTTC.

For the CDR3, the DNA is TGTGCCAGCAGCTTGGATATCACTGAAGCTTTCTTT. It is translated as CASSLDITEAFF. The rearrangement links TRBV5-8 to TRBJ1-1; D is undetermined. The V end lost 0 bases, the J end lost 4 bases, and 4 bases lay between the germline ends. The germline gives CDR1 SGHTS, CDR2 YDEGEE. The CDR3 totals 12 residues.

Note on this clone: The junction differs from germline at one of its ends, possibly a read error. The chain joins TRBV5-4 to TRBJ2-1, with a possible D match to TRBD1 (5 bases). The germline gives CDR1 SGHNT, CDR2 YYREEE (reference sequence). The CDR3 sequence is 15 residues long. CDR3 protein: CASSLQGGSNNEQFF. The CDR3, as DNA: TGTGCCAGCAGCCTCCAGGGCGGCTCCAACAATGAGCAGTTCTTC.

Only a few counts were recorded for this clone. The rearrangement links TRBV19 to TRBJ2-5, with 12 bases that match TRBD1. The CDR3 is 16 residues long. Trimming cost V 7 bases and J 5 bases; bases outside gene matches: 11. CDR1 is LNHDA, CDR2 SQIVND, per germline (reference sequence). The CDR3: CASKPGTGGRYETQYF. CDR3 coding DNA: TGTGCCAGTAAACCCGGGACAGGGGGCAGGTATGAGACCCAGTACTTC.

This rearrangement joins TRBV28 to TRBJ2-3; 10 bases line up with TRBD1. Trimming cost V 2 bases and J 4 bases; bases outside gene matches: 6. The CDR3 contains 16 residues. Germline V gives CDR1 MDHEN, CDR2 SYDVKM. CDR3 bases: TGTGCCAGCAGTTTAACCGGGACAGGGGAATCAGATACGCAGTATTTT. It encodes CASSLTGTGESDTQYF.

The sample holds a few counts of this clone. Within the sample, other DNA sequences also encode this same CDR3. This rearrangement joins TRBV7-2 to TRBJ2-3, with a possible D match to TRBD1 (5 bases). CDR1 and CDR2 (germline): SGHTA, FQGNSA. The CDR3 sequence is 13 residues long. Deletions cut 6 bases from V and 0 bases from J, with 7 bases between. CDR3 nucleotide sequence: TGTGCCAGCAGTTCAGGGAGCACAGATACGCAGTATTTT. It yields the protein CASSSGSTDTQYF.

The chain combines TRBV5-8 with TRBJ1-2, with D possibly TRBD1 on 6 matching bases. V lost 4 bases, J lost 8 bases, and 18 bases lay in between. CDR1 SGHTS and CDR2 YDEGEE come from the germline V gene. The CDR3 covers 14 residues. DNA of the CDR3: TGTGCCAGCAGCCCGACCCGGACAGCCAAAGGCTACACCTTC. Amino acid sequence: CASSPTRTAKGYTF.

In its sample, this clone was seen a few times. V usage is TRBV28 and J usage is TRBJ1-4; 7 nucleotides align to TRBD1. The V and J ends lost 7 bases and 7 bases, in that order; junction bases with no gene match: 9. The CDR3 contains 14 residues. Germline V CDR1 and CDR2: MDHEN, SYDVKM. The CDR3 nucleotides read TGTGCCAGCACTCCAGACAGGGTTTCTGAAAAACTGTTTTTT. Translating gives CASTPDRVSEKLFF. Full variable domain (outside the CDR3, taken from reference TRBV28 and TRBJ1-4): DVKVTQSSRYLVKRTGEKVFLECVQDMDHENMFWYRQDPGLGLRLIYFSYDVKMKEKGDIPEGYSVSREKKERFSLILESASTNQTSMYLCASTPDRVSEKLFFGSGTQLSVL.

The rearrangement uses TRBV21-1 and TRBJ1-4; the tabulated D call, TRBD1, remains unverified against the DNA. TRBV21-1 is assigned pseudogene status. There are 11 residues in the CDR3. CDR3 sequence reads: CASSKAIMGHF. Here the CDR3 DNA reads TGTGCCAGCAGCAAAGCAATAATGGGACATTTT.

The CDR3 here is CASSSRGIAYGYTF. In DNA, the CDR3 is TGTGCCAGCAGCAGCAGGGGAATCGCCTATGGCTACACCTTC. This sequence joins TRBV7-8 and TRBJ1-2, with TRBD1 as a possible D gene (6 bases). V lost 5 bases and J 4 bases, leaving 14 bases between the germline ends. The CDR3 loop spans 14 amino acids. The germline CDR1 and CDR2 sequences are SGHVS and FQNEAQ.

CDR3 DNA: TGTGCCAGTAGTAGGACAGCAACTAATGAAAAACTGTTTTTT. Its translation: CASSRTATNEKLFF. This chain uses TRBV19 with TRBJ1-4; the D gene is possibly TRBD1 (6 bases). V was cut by 4 bases and J by 0 bases, with 6 bases left in between. CDR3 length: 14 residues. The germline gives CDR1 LNHDA, CDR2 SQIVND (reference sequence).

This clone appeared a few times. The V call is TRBV7-9, the J call TRBJ1-1, with TRBD1 matching 7 bases. CDR3 length equals 14 residues. The germline V gene encodes CDR1 SEHNR and CDR2 FQNEAQ (reference sequence). Germline trimming cut 4 bases from V and 1 base from J; bases unmatched to any gene: 3. This CDR3 is CASSSSGGNTEAFF. The CDR3 DNA sequence: TGTGCCAGCAGCTCCTCAGGGGGGAACACTGAAGCTTTCTTT.

This clone was picked up one time. The chain combines TRBV19 with TRBJ1-1; a weak D match, TRBD1 (5 bases). Germline values: CDR1 LNHDA, CDR2 SQIVND (reference sequence). The CDR3 runs to 13 residues. Trimming left V 5 bases short and J 9 bases short, with 16 bases between. CDR3 sequence reads: CASSDFDSLKAFF. The CDR3 DNA reads as TGTGCCAGTAGTGACTTCGACAGCCTCAAAGCTTTCTTT.